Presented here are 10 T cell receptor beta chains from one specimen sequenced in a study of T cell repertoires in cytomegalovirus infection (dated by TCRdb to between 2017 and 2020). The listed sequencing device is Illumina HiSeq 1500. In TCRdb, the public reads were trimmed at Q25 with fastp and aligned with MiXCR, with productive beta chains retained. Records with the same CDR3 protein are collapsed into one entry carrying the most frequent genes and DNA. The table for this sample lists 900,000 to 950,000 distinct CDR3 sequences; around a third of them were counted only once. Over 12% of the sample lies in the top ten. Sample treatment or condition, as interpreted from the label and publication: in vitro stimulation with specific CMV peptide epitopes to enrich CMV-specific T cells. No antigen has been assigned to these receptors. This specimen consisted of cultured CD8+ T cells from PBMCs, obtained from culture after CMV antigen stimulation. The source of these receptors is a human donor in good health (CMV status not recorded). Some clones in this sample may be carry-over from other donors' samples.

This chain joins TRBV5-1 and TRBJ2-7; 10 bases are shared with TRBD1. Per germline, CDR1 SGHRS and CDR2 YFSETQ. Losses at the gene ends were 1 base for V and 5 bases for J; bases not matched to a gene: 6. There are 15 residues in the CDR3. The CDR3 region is CASSLSGTGVDEQYF. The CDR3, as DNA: TGCGCCAGCAGCTTGAGCGGGACAGGGGTGGACGAGCAGTACTTC.

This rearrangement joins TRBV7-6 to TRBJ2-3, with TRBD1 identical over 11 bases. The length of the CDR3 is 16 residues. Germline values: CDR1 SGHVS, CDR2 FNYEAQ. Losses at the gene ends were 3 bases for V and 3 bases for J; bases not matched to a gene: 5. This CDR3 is CASSFQDRGLTDTQYF. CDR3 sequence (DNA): TGTGCCAGCAGCTTCCAGGACAGGGGGCTGACAGATACGCAGTATTTT.

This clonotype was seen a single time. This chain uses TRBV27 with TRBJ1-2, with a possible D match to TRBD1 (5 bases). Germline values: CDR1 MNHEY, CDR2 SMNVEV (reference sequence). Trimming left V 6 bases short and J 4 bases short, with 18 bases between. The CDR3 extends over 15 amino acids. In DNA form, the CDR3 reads TGTGCCAGCAGCAAAGGGACGGCGGAGACCTATGGCTACACCTTC. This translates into CASSKGTAETYGYTF.

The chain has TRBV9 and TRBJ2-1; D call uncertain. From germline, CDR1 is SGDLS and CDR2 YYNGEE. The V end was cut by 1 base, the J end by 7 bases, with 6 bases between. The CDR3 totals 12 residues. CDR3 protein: CASSVIGNEQFF. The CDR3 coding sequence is TGTGCCAGCAGCGTAATCGGGAATGAGCAGTTCTTC.

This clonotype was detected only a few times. CDR3 bases: TGTGCCAGCAGGAAATCCACTGAAGCTTTCTTT. Its protein product is CASRKSTEAFF. The J gene is TRBJ1-1, the V gene TRBV27, with D uncertain. Germline CDR1 and CDR2: MNHEY and SMNVEV (reference sequence). The length of the CDR3 is 11 residues. Trimming removed 6 bases at V and 4 bases at J, with 6 bases between.

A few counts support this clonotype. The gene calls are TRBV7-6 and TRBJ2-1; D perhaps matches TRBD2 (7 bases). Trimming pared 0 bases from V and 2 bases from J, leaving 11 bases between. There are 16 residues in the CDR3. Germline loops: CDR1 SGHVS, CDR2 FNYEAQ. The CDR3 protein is CASSLAAGATYNEQFF. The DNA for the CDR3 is TGTGCCAGCAGCTTAGCTGCGGGGGCCACCTACAATGAGCAGTTCTTC.

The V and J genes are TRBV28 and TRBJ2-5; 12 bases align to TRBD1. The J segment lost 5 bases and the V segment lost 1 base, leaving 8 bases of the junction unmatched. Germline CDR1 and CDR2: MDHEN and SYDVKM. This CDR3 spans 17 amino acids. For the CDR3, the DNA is TGTGCCAGCAGTTTATTAAGCGGGACAGGGGGCGCGGAGACCCAGTACTTC. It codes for CASSLLSGTGGAETQYF.

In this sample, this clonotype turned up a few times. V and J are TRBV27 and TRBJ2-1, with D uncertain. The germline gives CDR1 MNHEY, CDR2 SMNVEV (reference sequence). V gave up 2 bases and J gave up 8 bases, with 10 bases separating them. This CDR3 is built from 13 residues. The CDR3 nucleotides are TGTGCCAGCAGTTTAGTCCAGACCTATGAGCAGTTCTTC. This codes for CASSLVQTYEQFF.

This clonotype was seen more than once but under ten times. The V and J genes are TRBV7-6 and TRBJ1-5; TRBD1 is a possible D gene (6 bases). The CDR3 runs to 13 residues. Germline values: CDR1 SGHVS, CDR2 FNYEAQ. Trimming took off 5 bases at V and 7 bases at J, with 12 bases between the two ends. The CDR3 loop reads CASSIGQKQPQHF. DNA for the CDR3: TGTGCCAGCAGCATTGGACAGAAGCAGCCCCAGCATTTT.

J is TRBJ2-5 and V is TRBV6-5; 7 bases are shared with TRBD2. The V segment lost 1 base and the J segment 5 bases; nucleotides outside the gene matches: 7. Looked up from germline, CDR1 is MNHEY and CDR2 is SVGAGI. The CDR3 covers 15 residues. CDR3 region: CASSYLGPRGETQYF. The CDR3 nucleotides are TGTGCCAGCAGTTACTTGGGTCCGCGGGGGGAGACCCAGTACTTC.